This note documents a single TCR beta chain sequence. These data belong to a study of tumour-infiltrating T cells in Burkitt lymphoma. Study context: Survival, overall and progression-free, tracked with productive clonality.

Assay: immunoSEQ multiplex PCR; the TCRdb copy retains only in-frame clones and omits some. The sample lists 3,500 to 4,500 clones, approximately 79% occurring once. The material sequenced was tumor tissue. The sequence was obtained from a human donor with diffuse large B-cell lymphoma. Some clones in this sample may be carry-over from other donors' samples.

CDR3 nucleotide sequence: TGTGCCAGCAGCTTTATAAAATCAGCTGAAGCTTTCTTT. As protein: CASSFIKSAEAFF. V and J are TRBV7-2 and TRBJ1-1; D remains ambiguous. This CDR3 is 13 amino acids long. The V and J ends lost 3 bases and 6 bases respectively, with 11 bases between them. Per germline, CDR1 SGHTA and CDR2 FQGNSA.